This T cell receptor (beta chain) was found in a study of identical twins. J lost 5 bases, V lost 1 base, and 2 bases had no gene match. The CDR3 consists of 14 residues. Germline V gene data show CDR1 as SEHNR and CDR2 as FQNEAQ (reference sequence). Unique molecular identifiers were present on the cDNA, and a universal primer site came from template switching. TCRdb independently ran MiXCR on the 5' RACE reads; one entry per CDR3 protein. The table shows fewer than 250,000 distinct CDR3 sequences, with approximately 7.9% occurring only once. In the case of this clonotype: The antigen is unknown.

Whole-study findings and limits: Interpretation of the results relied on cross-sectional statistical analysis and not on following the same donors. Carriage of fewer insertions was seen in abundant cord blood beta clonotypes, whereas memory repertoires showed none.

The sample also formed part of further work on yellow fever vaccine responses in identical twins.

This chain joins TRBV7-9 and TRBJ2-4; 7 bases are a match to TRBD1. Sequenced input: CD8+ T cells sorted from blood. This TCR was recovered from a woman between 18 and 29 years old in good health. CDR3 bases: TGTGCCAGCAGCTTAGGTCAGGGGGAAAACATTCAGTACTTC. Translation gives CASSLGQGENIQYF.